These T cell receptor beta chains were read from a single sample in a study of shared clonotypes between healthy human individuals. The repertoire was sequenced with immunoSEQ multiplex PCR; TCRdb's copy has only in-frame clones and lacks some. Of some 2 million clones in the sample, roughly 94% were seen once. Sequencing input: naive CD4+ T cells sorted from blood. The receptors derive from a man aged 18 to 30 in good health. The CDR3 runs from the conserved cysteine through the conserved F or W. D genes are given only for firm matches. Expanded clones are given a class, and other clones once, few, many or no size at all.

>TRBV18|NA|NA|TRBJ1-1
TGTGCCAGCTCACCGCAGGGATACACTGAAGCTTTCTTT
CASSPQGYTEAFF
>TRBV7-9|TRBD2|NA|TRBJ2-7
TGTGCCAGCAGCTCTAGCGGGGCTAGCTCCTACGAGCAGTACTTC
CASSSSGASSYEQYF
>TRBV2|TRBD1|NA|TRBJ1-2
TGTGCCAGCGGGGACAGGGCGGAGGGCTACACCTTC
CASGDRAEGYTF
>TRBV7-9|NA|NA|TRBJ2-2
TGTGCCAGCAGCCACGCCATGACCGGGGAGCTGTTTTTT
CASSHAMTGELFF
>TRBV30|NA|NA|TRBJ1-6
TGTGCCTGGTCGAAGGGGCGCTCCTATAATTCACCCCTCCACTTT
CAWSKGRSYNSPLHF
>TRBV30|TRBD1|NA|TRBJ1-1
TGTGCCTGGAGCACTCAGGGGGTAAGGGCTGAAGCTTTCTTT
CAWSTQGVRAEAFF
>TRBV5-1|TRBD1|NA|TRBJ1-2
TGCGCCAGCGGCAGGACAGGGGGCGGGAACTATGGCTACACCTTC
CASGRTGGGNYGYTF
>TRBV4-3|NA|NA|TRBJ2-2
TGCGCCAGCAGCCAGCAGACAGTGGCGAACACCGGGGAGCTGTTTTTT
CASSQQTVANTGELFF
>TRBV6-1|NA|NA|TRBJ2-7
TGTGCCACCACAGGGAATCCCCCCTACGAGCAGTACTTC
CATTGNPPYEQYF
>TRBV7-9|NA|NA|TRBJ1-2
TGTGCCAGCAGCCGGACGGAGAACTATGGCTACACCTTC
CASSRTENYGYTF
>TRBV30|NA|NA|TRBJ2-5
TGTGCCTGGAGTGTACGGCAGCAAGAGACCCAGTACTTC
CAWSVRQQETQYF
>TRBV20-1|NA|NA|TRBJ1-2
TGCAGTGGAGGCAGGGTGGGAGGCTACACCTTC
CSGGRVGGYTF
>TRBV10-3|TRBD1|NA|TRBJ1-5
TGTGCCATTGGGACAGCCGATCAGCCCCAGCATTTT
CAIGTADQPQHF
>TRBV28|NA|once|TRBJ1-2
TGTGCCAGCAGCGGCCGGAACTATGGCTACACCTTC
CASSGRNYGYTF
>TRBV10-3|NA|NA|TRBJ1-4
TGTGCCATCGGGGGCGGGGGAACTAATGAAAAACTGTTTTTT
CAIGGGGTNEKLFF
>TRBV4-3|NA|NA|TRBJ2-4
TGCGCCAGCAGCCAAGATCGCACTTGGGGAGCCAAAAACATTCAGTACTTC
CASSQDRTWGAKNIQYF
>TRBV12-5|NA|NA|TRBJ2-1
TGTGCTTGCGGTAGCGGCAACTCCTACAATGAGCAGTTCTTC
CACGSGNSYNEQFF
>TRBV30|NA|NA|TRBJ2-3
TGTGCCTGGAGAGACGGAGGGGGGGCAGATACGCAGTATTTT
CAWRDGGGADTQYF
>TRBV19|NA|NA|TRBJ2-2
TGTGCCAGTAGTAGTCGGAACACCGGGGAGCTGTTTTTT
CASSSRNTGELFF
>TRBV28|NA|NA|TRBJ1-3
TGTGCCAGCAGTCCTAATAACGTGCGAAGGGGAAACACCATATATTTT
CASSPNNVRRGNTIYF
>TRBV7-2|NA|NA|TRBJ2-2
TGTGCCAGCAGCTGGGGGGCCACCAACACCGGGGAGCTGTTTTTT
CASSWGATNTGELFF
>TRBV10-2|NA|NA|TRBJ2-2
TGCGCCAGCTCAAGGCCGGGAGTTGAGACCGGGGAGCTGTTTTTT
CASSRPGVETGELFF
>TRBV6-1|TRBD1|NA|TRBJ1-1
TGTGCCAGCAGTGAAGTTTTAGCAGGGGGCTCATCTGAAGCTTTCTTT
CASSEVLAGGSSEAFF
>TRBV10-3|NA|NA|TRBJ2-6
TGTGCCATGGCGGAGGGGGATTCTGGGGCCAACGTCCTGACTTTC
CAMAEGDSGANVLTF
>TRBV14|NA|NA|TRBJ1-6
TGTGCCAGCAGCCGGACGGCGCGAAATTCACCCCTCCACTTT
CASSRTARNSPLHF
>TRBV7-6|NA|once|TRBJ2-5
TGTGCCAGCAGCCCCCAGAGAGGCAGGGAAGAGACCCAGTACTTC
CASSPQRGREETQYF
>TRBV30|TRBD2|once|TRBJ2-5
TGTGCCTGGATTAGGACTAGCGGGGCCCCCGGGCGTTGGCCTCCCCCACAACAAGAGACCCAGTACTTC
CAWIRTSGAPGRWPPPQQETQYF
>TRBV10-2|TRBD1|NA|TRBJ2-1
TGCGCCAGCAGTGGGGGGACAGGGGCCTACAATGAGCAGTTCTTC
CASSGGTGAYNEQFF
>TRBV10-3|TRBD1|NA|TRBJ1-6
TGTGCCATCAATTCAGACAGGGTGGGTTCACCCCTCCACTTT
CAINSDRVGSPLHF
>TRBV7-2|NA|NA|TRBJ2-1
TGTGCCAGCAGCTTAGCGCCACTTGGACTGACCGGGATCAATGAGCAGTTCTTC
CASSLAPLGLTGINEQFF